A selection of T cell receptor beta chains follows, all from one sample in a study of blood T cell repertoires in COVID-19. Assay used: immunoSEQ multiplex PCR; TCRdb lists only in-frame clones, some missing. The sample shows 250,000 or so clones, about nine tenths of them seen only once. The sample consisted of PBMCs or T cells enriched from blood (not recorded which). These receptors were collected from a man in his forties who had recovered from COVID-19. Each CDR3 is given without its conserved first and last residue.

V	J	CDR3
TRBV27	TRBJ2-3	ASRGAGAGVPDTQY
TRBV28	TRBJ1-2	ASSLGTVNYGYT
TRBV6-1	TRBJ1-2	ASSEGRGGT
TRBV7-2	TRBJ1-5	ASSPDFFNQPQH
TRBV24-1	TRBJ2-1	ATSPAGSEQF
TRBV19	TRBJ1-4	ASSISVNEKLF
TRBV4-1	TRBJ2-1	ASSQDPSGGAWEQF
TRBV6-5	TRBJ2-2	ASRSGQNTGELF
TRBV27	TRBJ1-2	ASSWGQGWDYGYT
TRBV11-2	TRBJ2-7	ASSLEGVEQY
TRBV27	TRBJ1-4	ASRPYRGQYNEKLF
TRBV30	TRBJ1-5	AWSLTGSFNQPQH
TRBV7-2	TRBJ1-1	ASSSNRGPWTEAF
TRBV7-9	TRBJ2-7	ASSLDTSYEQY
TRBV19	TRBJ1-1	ASSMSHGDVDF
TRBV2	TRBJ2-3	ASSEGRGDTQY
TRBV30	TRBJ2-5	AWSGAGGRETQY
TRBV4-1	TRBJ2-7	ASSLRKRAEYEQY
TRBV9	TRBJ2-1	ASSPRERGVQQF
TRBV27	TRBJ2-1	ASNRGLAGGIPDEQF
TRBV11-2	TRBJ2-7	ASSSRAVAGGNYEQY
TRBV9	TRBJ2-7	ASSVVSDSYEQY
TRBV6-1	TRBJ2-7	ASSDSGSSYEQY
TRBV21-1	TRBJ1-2	ASSKGRTTLVYYGYT
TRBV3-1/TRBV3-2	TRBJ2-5	ASSQLAGWETQY
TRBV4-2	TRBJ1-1	ASSQGGTFTEAF
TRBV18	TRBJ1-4	ASSPPGTDEKLF
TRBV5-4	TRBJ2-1	ASSLQGIYNEQF
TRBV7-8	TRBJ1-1	ASSVTGPNTEAF
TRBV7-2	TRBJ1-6	ASSSVLTQGAWSPLH
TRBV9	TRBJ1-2	ASSVGQGGYGYT
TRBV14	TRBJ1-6	ASSQDGRGVKNSPLH
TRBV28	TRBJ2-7	ASSLRHGTLNYEQY
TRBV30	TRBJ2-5	AWSVFGLAAPTQY
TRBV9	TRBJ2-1	ASSGRQGDVPEQF
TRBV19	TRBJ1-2	ASSTEWAGGGRYT
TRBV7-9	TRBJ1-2	ASSQAGLLSNYGYT
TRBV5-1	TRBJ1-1	ASSFGPQNGGTEAF
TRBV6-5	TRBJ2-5	ASSYSQGQETQY
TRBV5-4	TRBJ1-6	ASSPDRASSYNSPLH
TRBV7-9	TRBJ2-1	ASSRDRYNEQF
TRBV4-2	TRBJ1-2	ASSLGEGDGYT
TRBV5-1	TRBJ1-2	ASSAAPGQRYT
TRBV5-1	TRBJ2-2	ASSAGLAGNTGELF
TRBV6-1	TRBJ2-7	ASSEVPDRSYEQY
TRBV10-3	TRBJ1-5	AITQAPNQPQH
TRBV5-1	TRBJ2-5	ASSLRSNHLETQY
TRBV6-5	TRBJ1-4	ASSLQRGENEKLF
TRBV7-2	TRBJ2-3	ASSLGLAGGPSTDTQY
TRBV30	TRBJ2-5	AWSPRAGETQY
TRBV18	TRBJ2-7	ASSPGTDYEQY
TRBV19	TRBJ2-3	ASSTWGGTSRPDTQY
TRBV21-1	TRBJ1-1	ASSKALWDSPSNTEAF
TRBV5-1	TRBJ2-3	ASSYRGEGVTDTQY